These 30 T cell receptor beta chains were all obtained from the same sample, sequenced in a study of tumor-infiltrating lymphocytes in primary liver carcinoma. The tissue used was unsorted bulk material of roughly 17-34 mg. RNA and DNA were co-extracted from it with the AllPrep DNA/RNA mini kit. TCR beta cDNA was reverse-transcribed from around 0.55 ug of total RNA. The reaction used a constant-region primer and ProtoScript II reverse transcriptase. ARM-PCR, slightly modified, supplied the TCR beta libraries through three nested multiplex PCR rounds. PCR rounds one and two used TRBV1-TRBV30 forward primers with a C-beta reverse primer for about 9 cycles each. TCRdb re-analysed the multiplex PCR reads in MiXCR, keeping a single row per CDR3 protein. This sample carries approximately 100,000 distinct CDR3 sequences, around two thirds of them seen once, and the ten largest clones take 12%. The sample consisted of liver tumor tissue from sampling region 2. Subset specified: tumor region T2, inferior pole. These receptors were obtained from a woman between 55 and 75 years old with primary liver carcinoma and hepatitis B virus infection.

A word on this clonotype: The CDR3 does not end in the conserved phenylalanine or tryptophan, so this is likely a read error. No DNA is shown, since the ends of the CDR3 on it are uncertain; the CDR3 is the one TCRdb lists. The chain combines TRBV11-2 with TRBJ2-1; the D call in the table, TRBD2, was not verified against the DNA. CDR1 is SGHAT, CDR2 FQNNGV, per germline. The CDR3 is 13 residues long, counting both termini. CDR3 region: CASSFLAGNEEFS.

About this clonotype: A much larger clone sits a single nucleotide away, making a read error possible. CDR3 region: CASSTATSGNNEQFF. The CDR3 bases are TGTGCCAGCAGCACCGCGACTAGCGGGAACAATGAGCAGTTCTTC. This sequence joins TRBV5-8 and TRBJ2-1, with 11 positions matching TRBD2. Germline lookup yields CDR1 SGHTS and CDR2 YDEGEE. V shed 4 bases, J shed 5 bases, and the junction held 5 bases outside the gene matches. This CDR3 comprises 15 residues. The entire variable domain, with the rest obtained from reference TRBV5-8 and TRBJ2-1, is as follows: EAGVTQSPTHLIKTRGQQATLRCSPISGHTSVYWYQQALGLGLQFLLWYDEGEERNRGNFPPRFSGRQFPNYSSELNVNALELEDSALYLCASSTATSGNNEQFFGPGTRLTVL.

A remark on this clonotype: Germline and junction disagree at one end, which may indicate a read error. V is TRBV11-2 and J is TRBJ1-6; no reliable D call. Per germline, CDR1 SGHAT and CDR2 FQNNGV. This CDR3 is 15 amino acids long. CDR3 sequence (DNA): TGTGCCAGCAACTTAGACGTGGCAGCTATCTCATCCCTCCACTTT. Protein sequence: CASNLDVAAISSLHF.

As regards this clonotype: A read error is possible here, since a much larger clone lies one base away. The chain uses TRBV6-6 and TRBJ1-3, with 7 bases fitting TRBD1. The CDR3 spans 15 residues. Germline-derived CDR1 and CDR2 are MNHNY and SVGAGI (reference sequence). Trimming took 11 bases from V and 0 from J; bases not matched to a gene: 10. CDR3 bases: TGTGCCGGCGGGAGACAGGGTTCCTCTGGAAACACCATATATTTT. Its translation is CAGGRQGSSGNTIYF.

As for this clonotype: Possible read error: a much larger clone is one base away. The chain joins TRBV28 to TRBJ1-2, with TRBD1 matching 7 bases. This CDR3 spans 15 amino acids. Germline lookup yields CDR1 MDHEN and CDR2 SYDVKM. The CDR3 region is CASSPGGGAGYGYIF. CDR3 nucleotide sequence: TGTGCCAGCAGTCCGGGAGGGGGCGCAGGCTATGGCTACATCTTC.

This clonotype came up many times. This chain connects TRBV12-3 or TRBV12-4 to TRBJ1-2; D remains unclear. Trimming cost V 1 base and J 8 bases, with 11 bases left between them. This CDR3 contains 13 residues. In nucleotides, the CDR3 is TGTGCCAGCAGTTTAGGGGTTCTGGAAGGCTACACCTTC. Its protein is CASSLGVLEGYTF.

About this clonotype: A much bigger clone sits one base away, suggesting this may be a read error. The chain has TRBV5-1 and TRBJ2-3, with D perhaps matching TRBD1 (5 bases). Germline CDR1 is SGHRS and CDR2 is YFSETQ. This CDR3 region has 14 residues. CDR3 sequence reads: CASSLYRVTDTQCF. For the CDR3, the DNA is TGCGCCAGCAGCTTGTATCGGGTGACAGATACGCAGTGTTTT. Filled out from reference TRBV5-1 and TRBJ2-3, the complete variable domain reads KAGVTQTPRYLIKTRGQQVTLSCSPISGHRSVSWYQQTPGQGLQFLFEYFSETQRNKGNFPGRFSGRQFSNSRSEMNVSTLELGDSALYLCASSLYRVTDTQCFGPGTRLTVL.

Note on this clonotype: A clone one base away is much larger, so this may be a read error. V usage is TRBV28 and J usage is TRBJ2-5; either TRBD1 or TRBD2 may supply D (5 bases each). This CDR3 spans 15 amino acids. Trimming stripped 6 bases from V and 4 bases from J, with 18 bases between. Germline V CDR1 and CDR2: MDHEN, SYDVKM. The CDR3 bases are TGTGCCAGCAGATTCCCCCGGGACCTAATAGAGACCCAGTACTTC. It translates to CASRFPRDLIETQYF.

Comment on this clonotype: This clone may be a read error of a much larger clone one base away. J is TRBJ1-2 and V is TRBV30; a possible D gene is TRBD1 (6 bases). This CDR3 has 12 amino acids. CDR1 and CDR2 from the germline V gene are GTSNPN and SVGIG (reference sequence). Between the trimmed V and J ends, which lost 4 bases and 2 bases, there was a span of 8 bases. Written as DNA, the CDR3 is TGTGCCTGGAATCAGGGGAACTATGGCTACACCTTC. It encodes CAWNQGNYGYTF.

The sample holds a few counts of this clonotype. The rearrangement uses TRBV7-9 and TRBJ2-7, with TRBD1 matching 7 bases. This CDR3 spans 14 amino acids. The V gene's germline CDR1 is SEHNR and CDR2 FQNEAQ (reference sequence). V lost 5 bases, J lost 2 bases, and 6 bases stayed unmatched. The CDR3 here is CASSLGQEPYEQYF. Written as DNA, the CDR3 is TGTGCCAGCAGCCTTGGACAGGAGCCCTACGAGCAGTACTTC.

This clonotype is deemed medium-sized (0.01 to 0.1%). The CDR3 region has the DNA TGTGCCAGCAGCTTAGGGTACAGGAGCTTACACGAGCAGTACTTC. This encodes CASSLGYRSLHEQYF. This chain links TRBV11-2 with TRBJ2-7; weak D call: TRBD1 (5 bases). Per germline, CDR1 SGHAT and CDR2 FQNNGV. The V gene lost 1 base and the J gene lost 5 bases, with 15 bases spanning the gap. This CDR3 spans 15 amino acids.

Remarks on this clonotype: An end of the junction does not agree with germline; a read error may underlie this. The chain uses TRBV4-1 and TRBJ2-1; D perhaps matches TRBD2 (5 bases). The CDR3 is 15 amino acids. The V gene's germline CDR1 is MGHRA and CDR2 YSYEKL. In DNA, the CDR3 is TGCGCCGGTAGCCAACGGGATCTTGACGCCAATGAGCAGCTCTTC. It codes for CAGSQRDLDANEQLF.

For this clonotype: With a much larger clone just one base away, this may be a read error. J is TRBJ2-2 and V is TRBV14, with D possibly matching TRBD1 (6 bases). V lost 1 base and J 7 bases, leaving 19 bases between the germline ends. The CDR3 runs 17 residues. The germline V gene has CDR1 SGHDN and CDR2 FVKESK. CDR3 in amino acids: CASSQVLTFGDIGELFF. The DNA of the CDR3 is TGTGCCAGCAGCCAAGTTCTCACGTTTGGGGACATCGGGGAGCTGTTTTTT.

The CDR3 spells CASSLGRTENQSQHF. CDR3 nucleotides: TGTGCCAGCAGTTTAGGTCGGACGGAAAATCAATCCCAGCATTTT. This rearrangement joins TRBV12-3 or TRBV12-4 to TRBJ1-5; D unclear. The V gene lost 1 base and the J gene lost 11 bases, with 18 bases spanning the gap. This CDR3 has 15 residues.

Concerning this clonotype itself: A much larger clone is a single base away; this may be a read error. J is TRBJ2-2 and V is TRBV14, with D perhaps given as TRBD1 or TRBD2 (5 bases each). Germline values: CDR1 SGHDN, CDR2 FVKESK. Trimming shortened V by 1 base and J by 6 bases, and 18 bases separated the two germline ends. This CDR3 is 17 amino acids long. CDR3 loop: CASSQVLTFGDAGELFF. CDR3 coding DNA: TGTGCCAGCAGCCAAGTTCTCACGTTTGGGGACGCCGGGGAGCTGTTTTTT.

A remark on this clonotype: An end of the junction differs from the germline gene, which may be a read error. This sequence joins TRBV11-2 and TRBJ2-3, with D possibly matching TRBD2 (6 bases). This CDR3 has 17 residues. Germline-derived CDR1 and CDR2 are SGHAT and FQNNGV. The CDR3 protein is CASSPNLGSWLGDTQYF. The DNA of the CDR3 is TGTGCTAGCAGCCCTAATCTCGGGAGCTGGTTAGGAGATACGCAGTATTTT.

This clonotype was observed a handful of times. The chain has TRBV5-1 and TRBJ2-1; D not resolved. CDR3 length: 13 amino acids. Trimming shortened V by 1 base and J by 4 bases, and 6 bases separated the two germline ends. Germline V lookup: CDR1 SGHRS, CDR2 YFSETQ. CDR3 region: CASSLSEYNEQFF. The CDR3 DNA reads TGCGCCAGCAGCTTGTCAGAGTACAATGAGCAGTTCTTC.

This CDR3 is CVSSLDAAGTYEQYF. The DNA of the CDR3 is TGTGTTAGCAGCTTAGACGCTGCGGGGACCTACGAGCAGTACTTC. The V and J genes are TRBV11-2 and TRBJ2-7; TRBD2 might be the D (6 bases). The CDR3 covers 15 residues. Germline CDR1 SGHAT, CDR2 FQNNGV.

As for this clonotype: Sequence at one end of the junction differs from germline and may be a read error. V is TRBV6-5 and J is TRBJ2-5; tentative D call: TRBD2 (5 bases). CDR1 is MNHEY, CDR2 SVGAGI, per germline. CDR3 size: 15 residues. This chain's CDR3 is CVSTRRFGYQDIQYF. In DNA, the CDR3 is TGTGTCAGCACGAGGAGGTTCGGGTACCAAGATATCCAGTACTTC.

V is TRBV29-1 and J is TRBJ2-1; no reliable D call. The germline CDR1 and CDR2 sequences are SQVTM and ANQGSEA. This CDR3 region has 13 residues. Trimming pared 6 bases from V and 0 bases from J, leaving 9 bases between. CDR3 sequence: CSVQIISYNEQFF. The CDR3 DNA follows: TGCAGCGTACAGATTATCTCCTACAATGAGCAGTTCTTC.

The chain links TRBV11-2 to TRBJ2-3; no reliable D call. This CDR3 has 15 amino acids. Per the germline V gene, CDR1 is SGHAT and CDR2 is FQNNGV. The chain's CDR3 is CLSSPVARGGDTQYF. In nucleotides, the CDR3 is TGTCTCAGCAGCCCCGTGGCGAGAGGTGGAGATACGCAGTATTTT.

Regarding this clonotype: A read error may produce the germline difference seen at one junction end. As DNA, the CDR3 is TGTGCCGGCAGTCCCGGGGGGATAGGGCTGTACAATGAGCAGTTCTTC. It specifies CAGSPGGIGLYNEQFF. The chain employs TRBV28 and TRBJ2-1, with 7 bases that match TRBD2. Germline loops: CDR1 MDHEN, CDR2 SYDVKM. This CDR3 is 16 amino acids long.

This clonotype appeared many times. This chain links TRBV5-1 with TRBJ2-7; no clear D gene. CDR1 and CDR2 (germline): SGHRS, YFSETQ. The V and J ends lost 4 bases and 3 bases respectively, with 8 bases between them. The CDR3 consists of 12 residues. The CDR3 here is CASSPTIYEQYF. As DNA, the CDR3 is TGCGCCAGCAGCCCTACTATCTACGAGCAGTACTTC.

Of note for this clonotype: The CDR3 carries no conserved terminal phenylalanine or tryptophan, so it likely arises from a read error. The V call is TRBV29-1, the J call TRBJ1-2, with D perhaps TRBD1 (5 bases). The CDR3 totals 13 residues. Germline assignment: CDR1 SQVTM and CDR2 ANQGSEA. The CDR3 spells CSVEQGDGYSYTL. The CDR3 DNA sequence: TGCAGCGTTGAGCAGGGCGATGGCTATAGCTACACCCTC.

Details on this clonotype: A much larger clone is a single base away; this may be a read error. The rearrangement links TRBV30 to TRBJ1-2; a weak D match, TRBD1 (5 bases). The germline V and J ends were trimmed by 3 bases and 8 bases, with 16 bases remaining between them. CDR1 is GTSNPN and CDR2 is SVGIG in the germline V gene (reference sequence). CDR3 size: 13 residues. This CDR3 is CAWRVLQGVGYTF. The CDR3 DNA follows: TGTGCCTGGAGAGTACTCCAGGGTGTGGGCTACACCTTC.

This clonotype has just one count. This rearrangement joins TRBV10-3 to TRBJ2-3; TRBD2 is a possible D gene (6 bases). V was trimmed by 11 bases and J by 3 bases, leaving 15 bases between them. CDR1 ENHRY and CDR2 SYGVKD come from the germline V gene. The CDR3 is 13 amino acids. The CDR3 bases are TGTGCCGTTAGTGGGAGCGGGACAGATACGCAGTATTTT. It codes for CAVSGSGTDTQYF.

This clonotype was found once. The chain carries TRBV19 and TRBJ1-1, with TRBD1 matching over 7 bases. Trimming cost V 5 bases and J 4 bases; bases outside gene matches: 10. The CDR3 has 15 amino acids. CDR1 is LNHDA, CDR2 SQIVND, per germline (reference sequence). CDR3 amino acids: CASSPQTGVGTEAFF. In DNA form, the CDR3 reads TGTGCCAGTAGTCCACAAACAGGGGTGGGCACTGAAGCTTTCTTT.

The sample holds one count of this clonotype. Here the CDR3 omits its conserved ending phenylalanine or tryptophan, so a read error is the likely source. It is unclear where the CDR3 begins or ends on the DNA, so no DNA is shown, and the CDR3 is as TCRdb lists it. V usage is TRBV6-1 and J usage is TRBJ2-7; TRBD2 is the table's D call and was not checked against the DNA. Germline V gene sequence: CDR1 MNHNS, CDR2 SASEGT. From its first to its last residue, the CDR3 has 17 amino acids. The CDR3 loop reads CASSEWRTSGRSYERYL.

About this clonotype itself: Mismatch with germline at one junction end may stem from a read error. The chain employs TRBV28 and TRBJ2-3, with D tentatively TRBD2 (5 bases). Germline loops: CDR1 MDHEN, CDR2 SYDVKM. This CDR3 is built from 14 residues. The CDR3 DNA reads TGTGACAGCGGTTTTGTGGATTACACAGATACGCAGTATTTT. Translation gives CDSGFVDYTDTQYF.

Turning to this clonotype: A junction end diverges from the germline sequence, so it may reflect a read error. CDR3 sequence: CASSKSTRNSYNDQFF. The CDR3 DNA follows: TGTGCCAGCAGCAAATCCACTCGGAACAGTTACAATGACCAGTTCTTC. The rearrangement uses TRBV7-8 and TRBJ2-1; D gene ambiguous. The CDR3 is 16 amino acids. CDR1 is SGHVS, CDR2 FQNEAQ, per germline.